This record covers a single T cell receptor (beta chain). This sample stems from a study of OX40 agonist ivuxolimab in advanced cancers. The method was immunoSEQ multiplex PCR; TCRdb's version includes in-frame clones alone and lacks a portion of them. In the table there are tens of thousands of clones, over 75% of which are singletons. Germline-derived CDR1 and CDR2 are SGDLS and YYNGEE. The CDR3 sequence is 15 residues long. Trimming pared 0 bases from V and 3 bases from J, leaving 12 bases between. The chain uses TRBV9 and TRBJ2-5; a possible D gene is TRBD1 (6 bases). The sequencing used CD4+ or CD8+ T cells sorted from blood, collected in a trial of the OX40 agonist ivuxolimab. The sequence derives from an adult with an advanced solid tumor such as melanoma, head and neck, liver or kidney cancer. In DNA, the CDR3 is TGTGCCAGCAGCGTAGCCGGGACATCAGAAGAGACCCAGTACTTC. Residues: CASSVAGTSEETQYF.